A selection of T cell receptor beta chains follows, all from one sample in a study of cytomegalovirus exposure and HLA in healthy donors. Some clones are missing from TCRdb's copy, which holds only in-frame ones; the method was immunoSEQ multiplex PCR. The table includes approximately 190,000 clones, about 80% detected once. Sequencing used PBMCs. The receptors stem from a woman aged 18 to 35 in good health and CMV-seropositive. Both conserved end residues are part of each CDR3. D genes are given only for firm matches. Clone size, where shown, is once, few, many, or a class for clones that have expanded.

j_call d_call clone_size v_call cdr3_aa cdr3_nt
TRBJ2-7 - - TRBV5-1 CASSLEGTGSEQYF TGCGCCAGCAGCTTGGAGGGAACAGGGAGCGAGCAGTACTTC
TRBJ2-6 TRBD1 - TRBV28 CASSTGTGFSGANVLTF TGTGCCAGCAGTACCGGGACAGGGTTTTCTGGGGCCAACGTCCTGACTTTC
TRBJ2-1 - - TRBV30 CAWVTSSYNEQFF TGTGCCTGGGTCACCAGCTCCTACAATGAGCAGTTCTTC
TRBJ1-1 - - TRBV18 CASSPGAPNTEAFF TGTGCCAGCTCACCAGGGGCCCCCAACACTGAAGCTTTCTTT
TRBJ1-1 - - TRBV19 CASMPRGNTEAFF TGTGCCAGTATGCCTCGGGGGAACACTGAAGCTTTCTTT
TRBJ2-5 - once TRBV5-4 CASWGGRQETQYF TGTGCCTCCTGGGGGGGGCGACAAGAGACCCAGTACTTC
TRBJ1-4 - once TRBV7-9 CASSLPNEKLFF TGTGCCAGCAGCTTACCGAATGAAAAACTGTTTTTT
TRBJ2-4 TRBD1 - TRBV27 CASSLSGQGIQYF TGTGCCAGCAGTTTATCGGGACAGGGCATTCAGTACTTC
TRBJ1-6 TRBD1 - TRBV5-3 CARIDRDRRNNSPLHF TGTGCCAGAATCGACCGGGACAGGAGAAATAATTCACCCCTCCACTTT
TRBJ2-7 TRBD1 - TRBV5-4 CASTPPPGQGSYEQYF TGTGCCAGCACCCCCCCTCCGGGACAGGGGTCCTACGAGCAGTACTTC
TRBJ1-4 - - TRBV27 CASSFSRNEKLFF TGTGCCAGCAGTTTCTCGCGTAATGAAAAACTGTTTTTT
TRBJ1-2 - - TRBV30 CAWSNEGGYTF TGTGCCTGGAGTAATGAGGGTGGCTACACCTTC
TRBJ1-5 - - TRBV9 CASSVGGLQPQHF TGTGCCAGCAGCGTAGGCGGACTTCAGCCCCAGCATTTT
TRBJ1-5 TRBD1 few TRBV30 CAWSRDSGLGQPQHF TGTGCCTGGAGTCGGGACAGCGGGCTGGGCCAGCCCCAGCATTTT
TRBJ1-1 - - TRBV10-3 CAIRPGNTEAFF TGTGCCATCAGGCCGGGGAACACTGAAGCTTTCTTT
TRBJ1-5 TRBD1 - TRBV30 CAWSDEGAVGGSNQPQHF TGTGCCTGGAGTGATGAGGGGGCGGTAGGGGGTAGCAATCAGCCCCAGCATTTT
TRBJ1-3 - - TRBV28 CASRIQSSGNTIYF TGTGCCAGCAGAATACAGAGCTCTGGAAACACCATATATTTT
TRBJ2-4 TRBD1 - TRBV25-1 CASSEYSGGVRKNIQYF TGTGCCAGCAGTGAATATTCAGGGGGCGTCCGGAAAAACATTCAGTACTTC
TRBJ1-1 TRBD1 once TRBV14 CASRGGGTEAFF TGTGCCAGCAGAGGGGGCGGCACTGAAGCTTTCTTT
TRBJ2-3 - - TRBV7-2 CASSYETDTQYF TGTGCCAGCAGCTACGAGACAGATACGCAGTATTTT
TRBJ2-5 TRBD1 - TRBV4-2 CASSQWGTGTETQYF TGTGCCAGCAGCCAGTGGGGGACAGGGACAGAGACCCAGTACTTC
TRBJ2-7 TRBD1 - TRBV4-2 CASSQDMSGTVYEQYF TGTGCCAGCAGCCAAGATATGTCTGGGACAGTCTACGAGCAGTACTTC
TRBJ1-2 - - TRBV27 CASSLGQHYGYTF TGTGCCAGCAGTTTAGGACAGCACTATGGCTACACCTTC
TRBJ1-5 - - TRBV30 CAWARDNNQPQHF TGTGCCTGGGCCCGGGACAATAATCAGCCCCAGCATTTT
TRBJ2-5 - - TRBV11-3 CASSHRDTQETQYF TGTGCCAGCAGCCACCGGGACACGCAAGAGACCCAGTACTTC
TRBJ1-3 - - TRBV6-1 CASSEAQVEGNTIYF TGTGCCAGCAGTGAAGCGCAGGTTGAAGGAAACACCATATATTTT
TRBJ2-1 TRBD2 - TRBV2 CASRSSGGVDEQFF TGTGCCAGCAGGTCTAGCGGGGGGGTAGATGAGCAGTTCTTC
TRBJ1-2 - - TRBV19 CASSISGDYGYTF TGTGCCAGTAGTATATCCGGGGACTATGGCTACACCTTC